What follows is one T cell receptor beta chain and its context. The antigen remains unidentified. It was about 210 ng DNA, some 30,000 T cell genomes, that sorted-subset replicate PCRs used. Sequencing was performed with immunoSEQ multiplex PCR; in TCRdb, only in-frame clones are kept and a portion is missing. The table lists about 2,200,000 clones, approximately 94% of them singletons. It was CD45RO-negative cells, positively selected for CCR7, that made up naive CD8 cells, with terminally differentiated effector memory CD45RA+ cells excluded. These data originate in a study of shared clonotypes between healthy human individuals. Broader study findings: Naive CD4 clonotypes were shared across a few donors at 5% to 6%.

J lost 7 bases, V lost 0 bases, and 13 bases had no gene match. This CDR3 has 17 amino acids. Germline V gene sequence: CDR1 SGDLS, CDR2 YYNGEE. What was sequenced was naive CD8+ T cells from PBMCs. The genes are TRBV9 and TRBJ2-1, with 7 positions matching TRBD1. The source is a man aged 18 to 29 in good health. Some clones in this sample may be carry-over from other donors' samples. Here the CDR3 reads CASSVEGGLKLGNEQFF. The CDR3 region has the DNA TGTGCCAGCAGCGTAGAAGGGGGCCTAAAGCTGGGGAATGAGCAGTTCTTC. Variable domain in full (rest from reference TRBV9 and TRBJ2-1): DSGVTQTPKHLITATGQRVTLRCSPRSGDLSVYWYQQSLDQGLQFLIQYYNGEERAKGNILERFSAQQFPDLHSELNLSSLELGDSALYFCASSVEGGLKLGNEQFFGPGTRLTVL.